The 8 T cell receptor beta chains listed next were all sequenced from one sample in a study of blood T cell repertoires in COVID-19. TCRdb's table, derived via immunoSEQ multiplex PCR, lists solely in-frame clones and lacks some. Here the sample spans around 250,000 clones, about 87% being singletons. Sequenced material: PBMCs or T cells enriched from blood (not recorded which). All receptors come from a woman aged 25 to 45 with acute COVID-19.

J is TRBJ1-5 and V is TRBV5-1; the match to TRBD1 covers 8 bases. Trimming took 0 bases from V and 5 from J; bases not matched to a gene: 4. The length of the CDR3 is 15 residues. Germline assignment: CDR1 SGHRS and CDR2 YFSETQ. CDR3 bases: TGCGCCAGCAGCTTGGAGGGACAGGATCATCAGCCCCAGCATTTT. Translation gives CASSLEGQDHQPQHF.

This sequence joins TRBV3-1 (or the pseudogene TRBV3-2) and TRBJ2-1; weak D call: TRBD1 (6 bases). Trimming left V 6 bases short and J 5 bases short, with 11 bases between. Germline CDR1 reads LGHDT; CDR2 reads YNNKEL (reference sequence). The CDR3 extends over 13 amino acids. CDR3 region: CASSLNRDNEQFF. The CDR3 nucleotides read TGTGCCAGCAGTCTTAACAGGGACAATGAGCAGTTCTTC.

This chain uses TRBV6-2 or TRBV6-3 with TRBJ1-1, with D unclear. V was trimmed by 2 bases and J by 2 bases, leaving 9 bases between them. Germline V gene sequence: CDR1 MNHEY, CDR2 SVGEGT. The CDR3 runs 14 residues. The CDR3 region has the DNA TGTGCCAGCAGTTACGGCTCAGTAAACACTGAAGCTTTCTTT. This gives the protein CASSYGSVNTEAFF.

The chain carries TRBV7-2 and TRBJ2-1, with 12 nucleotides matching TRBD2. CDR3 size: 15 residues. CDR1 is SGHTA and CDR2 is FQGNSA in the germline V gene. The ends lost 5 bases at V and 8 bases at J; junction bases unmatched: 7. The CDR3 region is CASSVTSGRVDEQFF. CDR3 coding DNA: TGTGCCAGCAGCGTGACTAGCGGGAGAGTCGATGAGCAGTTCTTC.

The chain recombines TRBV4-2 with TRBJ2-7; 10 bases are shared with TRBD1. CDR1 is LGHNA, CDR2 YNFKEQ, per germline. The V gene end was trimmed by 1 base and the J gene end by 4 bases; junction bases not matched to a gene: 13. The CDR3 has 18 amino acids. DNA of the CDR3: TGTGCCAGCAGCCAAGGAGTTACCCGACAGGGGGCAGTTTACGAGCAGTACTTC. Its protein is CASSQGVTRQGAVYEQYF.

This clone was recorded only once. V and J are TRBV2 and TRBJ1-5, with 7 bases aligning to TRBD1. This CDR3 spans 12 amino acids. After removal of 10 bases from V and 4 bases from J, the junction contained 4 bases not matched to a gene. Germline V CDR1 and CDR2: SNHLY, FYNNEI. The DNA for the CDR3 is TGTGCCAACGGGACAGCAAATCAGCCCCAGCATTTT. It encodes CANGTANQPQHF.

The chain recombines TRBV6-5 with TRBJ1-2; no firm D call. The CDR3 runs to 11 residues. Germline CDR1 and CDR2: MNHEY and SVGAGI. V lost 6 bases and J lost 8, with 10 bases in between. This CDR3 reads CASRTAGGYTF. DNA of the CDR3: TGTGCCAGCAGAACGGCGGGAGGCTACACCTTC.

This clone occurred once. V usage is TRBV4-1 and J usage is TRBJ2-3; 8 nucleotides line up with TRBD2. There are 17 residues in the CDR3. CDR1 is MGHRA and CDR2 is YSYEKL in the germline V gene. After removal of 4 bases from V and 0 bases from J, the junction contained 9 bases not matched to a gene. The CDR3 loop reads CASSLLTLAESTDTQYF. The CDR3 region has the DNA TGCGCCAGCAGCCTTCTCACACTAGCGGAGAGCACAGATACGCAGTATTTT.